This T cell receptor beta chain derives from a study of blood T cell repertoires in COVID-19. V shed 6 bases and J shed 1 base, with 10 bases lying between them. Germline CDR1 is MNHEY and CDR2 is SMNVEV (reference sequence). The CDR3 length is 14 residues. Assay: immunoSEQ multiplex PCR; the TCRdb copy retains only in-frame clones and omits some. This table has about 83,000 clones, around 80% appearing once. The source is an elderly woman with acute or convalescent COVID-19. Sequencing was performed on peripheral blood. The rearrangement joins TRBV27 to TRBJ1-5; D perhaps matches TRBD1 (5 bases). The CDR3 DNA is TGTGCCAGCAGGACAAGGGGAAGCAATCAGCCCCAGCATTTT. It is translated as CASRTRGSNQPQHF.